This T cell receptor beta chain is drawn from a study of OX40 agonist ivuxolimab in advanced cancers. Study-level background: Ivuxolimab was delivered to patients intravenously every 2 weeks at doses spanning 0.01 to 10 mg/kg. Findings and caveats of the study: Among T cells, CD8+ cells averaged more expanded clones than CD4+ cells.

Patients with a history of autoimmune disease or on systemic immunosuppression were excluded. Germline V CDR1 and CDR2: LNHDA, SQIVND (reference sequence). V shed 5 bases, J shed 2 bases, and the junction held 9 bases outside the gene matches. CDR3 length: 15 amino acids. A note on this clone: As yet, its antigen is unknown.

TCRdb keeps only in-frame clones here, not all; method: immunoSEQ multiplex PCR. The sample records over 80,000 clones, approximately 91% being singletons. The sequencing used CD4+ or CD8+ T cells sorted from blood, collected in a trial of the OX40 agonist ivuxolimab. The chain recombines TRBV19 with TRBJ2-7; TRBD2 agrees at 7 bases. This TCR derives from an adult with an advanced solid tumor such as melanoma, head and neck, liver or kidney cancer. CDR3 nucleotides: TGTGCCAGTAGTGCACGCCGACTAGCCACCTACGAGCAGTACTTC. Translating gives CASSARRLATYEQYF. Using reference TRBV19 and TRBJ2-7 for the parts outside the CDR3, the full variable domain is DGGITQSPKYLFRKEGQNVTLSCEQNLNHDAMYWYRQDPGQGLRLIYYSQIVNDFQKGDIAEGYSVSREKKESFPLTVTSAQKNPTAFYLCASSARRLATYEQYFGPGTRLTVT.